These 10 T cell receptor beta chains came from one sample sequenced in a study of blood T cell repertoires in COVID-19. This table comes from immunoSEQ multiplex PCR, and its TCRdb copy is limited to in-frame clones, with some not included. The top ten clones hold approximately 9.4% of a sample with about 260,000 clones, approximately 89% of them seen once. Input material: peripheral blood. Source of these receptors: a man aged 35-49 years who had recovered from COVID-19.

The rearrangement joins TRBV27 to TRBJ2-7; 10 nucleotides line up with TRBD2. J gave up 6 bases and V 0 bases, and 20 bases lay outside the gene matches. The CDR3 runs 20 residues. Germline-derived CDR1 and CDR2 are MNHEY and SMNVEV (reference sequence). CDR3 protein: CASSLSYPRLAGGERSEQYF. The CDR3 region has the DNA TGTGCCAGCAGTTTATCTTACCCCCGACTAGCGGGCGGGGAAAGGAGCGAGCAGTACTTC.

The CDR3 DNA reads as TGTGCCATCAGTGAGGAACTAGCGGGAGCCTTAAACAATGAGCAGTTCTTC. Translated, it gives CAISEELAGALNNEQFF. V gene TRBV10-3 combines with J gene TRBJ2-1; TRBD2 agrees at 11 bases. CDR3 length equals 17 residues. CDR1 is ENHRY and CDR2 is SYGVKD in the germline V gene. The ends lost 2 bases at V and 5 bases at J; junction bases unmatched: 8.

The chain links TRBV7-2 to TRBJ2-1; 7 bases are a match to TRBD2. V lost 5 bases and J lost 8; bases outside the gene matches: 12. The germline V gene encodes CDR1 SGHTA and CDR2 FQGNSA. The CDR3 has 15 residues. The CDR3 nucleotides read TGTGCCAGCAGCATCACGGGGGGACCCCCCCATGAGCAGTTCTTC. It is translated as CASSITGGPPHEQFF.

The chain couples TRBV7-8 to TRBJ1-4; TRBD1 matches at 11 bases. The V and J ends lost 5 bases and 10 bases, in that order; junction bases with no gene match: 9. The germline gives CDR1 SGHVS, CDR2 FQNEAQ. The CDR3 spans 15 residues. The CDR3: CASSPPDRGRGKLFF. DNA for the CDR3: TGTGCCAGCAGCCCGCCGGACAGGGGGCGCGGAAAACTGTTTTTT.

CDR3 loop: CASSEWREGAFF. The CDR3, as DNA: TGTGCCAGCAGCGAGTGGAGGGAAGGTGCTTTCTTT. The rearrangement joins TRBV6-2 or TRBV6-3 to TRBJ1-1; D is uncertain. Germline V gene lookup returns CDR1 MNHEY and CDR2 SVGEGT. The CDR3 covers 12 residues. Trimming took 6 bases from V and 11 from J, leaving 16 bases between them.

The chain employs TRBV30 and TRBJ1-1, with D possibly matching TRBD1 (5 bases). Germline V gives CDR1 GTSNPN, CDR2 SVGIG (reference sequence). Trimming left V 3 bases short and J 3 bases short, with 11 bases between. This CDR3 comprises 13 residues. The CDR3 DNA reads TGTGCCTGGAGGGGGCTGGGGCACACTGAAGCTTTCTTT. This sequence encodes CAWRGLGHTEAFF.

CDR3 sequence reads: CATSRTGTGNQPQHF. The CDR3 DNA reads TGTGCCACCAGCCGAACCGGGACAGGGAATCAGCCCCAGCATTTT. The rearrangement uses TRBV15 and TRBJ1-5; 9 bases are shared with TRBD1. With V trimmed by 5 bases and J by 4 bases, 6 bases remained unmatched. The germline V gene encodes CDR1 LNHNV and CDR2 YYDKDF (reference sequence). The CDR3 length is 15 residues. Full variable domain (rest looked up from reference TRBV15 and TRBJ1-5): DAMVIQNPRYQVTQFGKPVTLSCSQTLNHNVMYWYQQKSSQAPKLLFHYYDKDFNNEADTPDNFQSRRPNTSFCFLDIRSPGLGDTAMYLCATSRTGTGNQPQHFGDGTRLSIL.

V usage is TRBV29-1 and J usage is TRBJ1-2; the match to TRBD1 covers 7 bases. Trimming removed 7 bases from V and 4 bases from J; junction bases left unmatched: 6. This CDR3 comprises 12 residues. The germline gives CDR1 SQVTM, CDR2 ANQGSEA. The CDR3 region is CSGDRASYGYTF. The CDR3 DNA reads TGCAGCGGCGACAGGGCCTCCTATGGCTACACCTTC.

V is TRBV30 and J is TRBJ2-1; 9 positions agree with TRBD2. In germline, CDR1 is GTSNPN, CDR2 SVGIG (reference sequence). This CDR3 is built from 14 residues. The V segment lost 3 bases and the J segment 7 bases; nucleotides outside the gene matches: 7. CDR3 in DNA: TGTGCCTGGAGAGCGGGAGGACGAGTTAATGAGCAGTTCTTC. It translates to CAWRAGGRVNEQFF.

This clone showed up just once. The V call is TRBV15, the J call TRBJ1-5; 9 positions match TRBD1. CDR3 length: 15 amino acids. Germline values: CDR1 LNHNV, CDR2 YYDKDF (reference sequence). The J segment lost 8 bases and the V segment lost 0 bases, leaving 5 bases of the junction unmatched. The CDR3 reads CATSREAQGAEPQHF. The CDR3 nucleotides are TGTGCCACCAGCAGAGAAGCACAGGGGGCCGAGCCCCAGCATTTT.